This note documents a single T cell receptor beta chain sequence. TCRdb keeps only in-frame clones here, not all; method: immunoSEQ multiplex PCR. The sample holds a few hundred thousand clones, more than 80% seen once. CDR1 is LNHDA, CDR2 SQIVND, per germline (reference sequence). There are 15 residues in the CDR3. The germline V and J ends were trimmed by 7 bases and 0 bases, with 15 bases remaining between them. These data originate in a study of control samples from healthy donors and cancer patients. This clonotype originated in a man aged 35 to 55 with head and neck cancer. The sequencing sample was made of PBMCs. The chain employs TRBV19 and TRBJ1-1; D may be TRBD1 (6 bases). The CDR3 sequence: CASTARGHLNTEAFF. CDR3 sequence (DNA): TGTGCCAGTACCGCCCGGGGGCACCTGAACACTGAAGCTTTCTTT.